Presented here are 6 T cell receptor beta chains from one specimen sequenced in a study of blood T cells in healthy people across ages (dated by TCRdb to about 2015). The library was made by 5' RACE. TCRdb shows the sequencer as Illumina HiSeq 2500. A second PCR of roughly 7 to 11 cycles was performed with a sample-barcoded 5' primer and a J-beta primer mix. The public reads were quality trimmed at Q25 with fastp and then assembled into clones with MiXCR by TCRdb, keeping productive beta chains. Records with the same CDR3 protein are collapsed into one entry carrying the most frequent genes and DNA. For this sample there are 800,000 to 900,000 distinct CDR3 sequences; approximately 59% appear just once. About 27% of the sample rests with the top ten. The sample comprised blood. These TCRs come from a young man in good health.

Note on this clonotype: The junction departs from the called germline gene at one end, perhaps through a read error. The V call is TRBV28, the J call TRBJ1-2, with 10 bases identical to TRBD1. CDR3 length equals 13 residues. Germline CDR1 reads MDHEN; CDR2 reads SYDVKM. The CDR3 DNA reads as TGTGCCAGCCGGGACAGGGGCGTCGGTGGCCACACCTTC. Its protein product is CASRDRGVGGHTF.

As for this clonotype: One end of the junction does not line up with germline, which may come from a read error. CDR3 in amino acids: CTSSTRTANTEAFF. As DNA, the CDR3 is TGTACCAGCAGTACCCGGACAGCTAACACTGAAGCTTTCTTT. The rearrangement joins TRBV2 to TRBJ1-1; D perhaps matches TRBD1 (6 bases). Germline V gene data show CDR1 as SNHLY and CDR2 as FYNNEI. The CDR3 consists of 14 residues.

The chain recombines TRBV10-3 with TRBJ2-7; TRBD2 matches at 7 bases. The CDR3 consists of 16 residues. The junction had 14 bases not matched to a gene; V was cut back by 6 bases and J by 3 bases. Germline V CDR1 and CDR2: ENHRY, SYGVKD. The CDR3 protein is CAISPSLGGGVYEQYF. As DNA, the CDR3 is TGTGCCATCAGCCCGAGTTTAGGCGGGGGAGTCTACGAGCAGTACTTC.

This sequence joins TRBV2 and TRBJ2-1; TRBD1 might be the D (6 bases). CDR3 length: 14 amino acids. Germline V CDR1 and CDR2: SNHLY, FYNNEI. V lost 5 bases and J lost 3, with 11 bases in between. CDR3 loop: CASSWQGIYNEQFF. CDR3 DNA sequence: TGTGCCAGCAGTTGGCAGGGGATCTACAATGAGCAGTTCTTC.

The chain links TRBV12-3 or TRBV12-4 to TRBJ2-4; weak D call: TRBD1 (5 bases). This CDR3 spans 14 amino acids. The V and J ends lost 5 bases and 0 bases respectively, with 8 bases between them. The CDR3 region has the DNA TGTGCCAGCAGTCTCAGGGTAGCCAAAAACATTCAGTACTTC. It specifies CASSLRVAKNIQYF.

There are a few counts of this clonotype. The chain is built from TRBV12-5 and TRBJ2-5; D gene unclear. The germline CDR1 and CDR2 sequences are LGHNT and FRNRAP. Trimming took off 2 bases at V and 4 bases at J, with 5 bases between the two ends. The CDR3 runs to 12 residues. The CDR3 sequence: CASGLFGETQYF. CDR3 in DNA: TGTGCTAGTGGTTTGTTTGGAGAGACCCAGTACTTC.